Following are 6 T cell receptor beta chains from one sample sequenced in a study of cytomegalovirus exposure and HLA in healthy donors. 60 Vbeta and 13 Jbeta primers were used in PCR. Here immunoSEQ multiplex PCR was the method, and the copy in TCRdb shows in-frame clones only, minus some. The sample has a few hundred thousand clones, around 90% seen once. The sample was PBMCs. The receptors come from a girl aged 2-10 years in good health and CMV-seronegative.

V usage is TRBV7-9 and J usage is TRBJ1-4; D is unclear. CDR1 and CDR2 (germline): SEHNR, FQNEAQ (reference sequence). Trimming took off 8 bases at V and 8 bases at J, with 9 bases between the two ends. The CDR3 extends over 11 amino acids. This chain's CDR3 is CASSPEEKLFF. In DNA, the CDR3 is TGTGCCAGCTCGCCTGAGGAAAAACTGTTTTTT.

The chain carries TRBV5-6 and TRBJ2-7; D perhaps matches TRBD2 (5 bases). Trimming shortened V by 6 bases and J by 6 bases, and 28 bases separated the two germline ends. The V gene's germline CDR1 is SGHDT and CDR2 YYEEEE. The CDR3 loop spans 17 amino acids. The CDR3 reads CASTAGEEAPFGSEQYF. The CDR3 coding sequence is TGTGCCAGCACCGCGGGTGAAGAGGCCCCGTTCGGGTCCGAGCAGTACTTC.

V gene TRBV7-9 combines with J gene TRBJ2-7, with TRBD1 as a possible D gene (7 bases). V lost 1 base and J lost 2, with 12 bases in between. There are 15 residues in the CDR3. Germline-derived CDR1 and CDR2 are SEHNR and FQNEAQ (reference sequence). CDR3 protein: CASSLDAGGTYEQYF. DNA of the CDR3: TGTGCCAGCAGCTTAGATGCAGGGGGGACCTACGAGCAGTACTTC.

The rearrangement links TRBV6-1 to TRBJ2-7; 8 bases are shared with TRBD1. Germline CDR1 is MNHNS and CDR2 is SASEGT. The junction had 11 bases not matched to a gene; V was cut back by 5 bases and J by 5 bases. There are 15 residues in the CDR3. CDR3 DNA sequence: TGTGCCAGCAGTCCCGCCAGGGGGCCTAGGGACGAGCAGTACTTC. This gives the protein CASSPARGPRDEQYF.

The chain carries TRBV15 and TRBJ2-7; D remains ambiguous. V was pared by 1 base and J by 2 bases, with 9 bases between. CDR1 LNHNV and CDR2 YYDKDF come from the germline V gene (reference sequence). This CDR3 is 14 amino acids long. The CDR3 sequence: CATSRGAPTYEQYF. CDR3 coding DNA: TGTGCCACCAGCAGAGGAGCGCCGACCTACGAGCAGTACTTC.

The chain joins TRBV5-4 to TRBJ2-3, with 14 bases matching TRBD2. With 1 base clipped from V and 1 base from J, the junction kept 8 bases outside the gene matches. The length of the CDR3 is 19 residues. The germline CDR1 and CDR2 sequences are SGHNT and YYREEE (reference sequence). CDR3 amino acids: CASSLRLAGGPGGTDTQYF. CDR3 in DNA: TGTGCCAGCAGCTTGCGACTAGCGGGGGGGCCTGGGGGCACAGATACGCAGTATTTT.